This T cell receptor beta chain was observed in a study of PD-L1 blockade in urothelial cancer. Study-level background: The analyses of blood took place 3 weeks (second dose) and 6 weeks after treatment start. Overall study findings and caveats: Patients who had durable benefit saw their tumor-associated blood clones expand more at 3 weeks. Where pretreatment blood TCR clonality fell below the median, better survival was predicted.

Regarding time point: pretreatment peripheral blood. For this clone: The target antigen is unknown.

V lost 5 bases, J lost 2 bases, and 9 bases stayed unmatched. The CDR3 is 16 amino acids. Germline V gene data show CDR1 as LNHNV and CDR2 as YYDKDF (reference sequence). Sequencing was performed with immunoSEQ multiplex PCR; in TCRdb, only in-frame clones are kept and a portion is missing. The sample holds tens of thousands of clones, about 83% seen once. The clonotype originates from a man in his fifties or sixties with urothelial cancer. The source material was PBMCs, sampled around atezolizumab (anti-PD-L1) treatment. The chain combines TRBV15 with TRBJ2-1; 7 positions match TRBD2. DNA for the CDR3: TGTGCCACCAGCCCGAGGGGCGGGGGACCCTACAATGAGCAGTTCTTC. Translating it yields CATSPRGGGPYNEQFF.